The rows below give T cell receptor beta chains drawn from one sample of a study of CD4+ T cells in melanoma. Repertoires were generated with immunoSEQ multiplex PCR, while TCRdb's copy carries only in-frame clones and drops some. In the table there are 13,000 to 15,000 clones, roughly 84% of which are singletons. Sequenced material: cells from a culture (not recorded whether cultured in vitro). These receptors all stem from a human donor with melanoma. The CDR3 runs from the conserved cysteine through the conserved F or W. A D gene is named only where the DNA matches it firmly. Part of the rows lack a size; the others show once, few, many or a class for expanded clones.

>-|TRBV19|TRBJ1-5|18|TRBD1
CASTGQGGNRVVNQPQHF
TGTGCCAGCACAGGACAGGGGGGAAATCGAGTGGTCAATCAGCCCCAGCATTTT
>-|TRBV9|TRBJ1-6|17|TRBD1
CASSVAPVGQTNSPLHF
TGTGCCAGCAGCGTAGCGCCTGTGGGACAGACGAATTCACCCCTCCACTTT
>-|TRBV5-1|TRBJ1-1|15|TRBD1
CASSFEGTGKPEAFF
TGCGCCAGCAGCTTCGAAGGGACAGGGAAGCCTGAAGCTTTCTTT
>-|TRBV5-1|TRBJ1-2|13|-
CASSSAPTVFYTF
TGCGCCAGCAGTTCCGCTCCGACGGTATTCTACACCTTC
>-|TRBV6-6|TRBJ2-5|14|TRBD1
CASSYQGEQETQYF
TGTGCCAGCAGTTACCAGGGGGAACAAGAGACCCAGTACTTC
>-|TRBV5-1|TRBJ2-3|19|TRBD2
CASTRMGSGGARSTDTQYF
TGCGCCAGCACGAGGATGGGTAGCGGGGGGGCCCGTAGCACAGATACGCAGTATTTT
>-|TRBV9|TRBJ2-5|16|TRBD2
CASSGSSGGPGETQYF
TGTGCCAGCAGCGGATCTAGCGGGGGGCCGGGAGAGACCCAGTACTTC
>-|TRBV7-2|TRBJ2-7|15|TRBD2
CASSLVPGGTYEQYF
TGTGCCAGCAGCTTAGTACCGGGGGGGACCTACGAGCAGTACTTC
>-|TRBV5-1|TRBJ1-2|18|-
CASSLVSGGAGILYGYTF
TGCGCCAGCAGCTTGGTGTCCGGGGGAGCAGGCATACTATATGGCTACACCTTC
>-|TRBV4-1|TRBJ2-1|15|-
CASSHPPAGVDEQFF
TGCGCCAGCAGCCACCCTCCCGCCGGCGTGGATGAGCAGTTCTTC
>-|TRBV5-1|TRBJ2-3|14|-
CASSLVEKGDTQYF
TGCGCCAGCAGCTTGGTCGAGAAGGGAGATACGCAGTATTTT
>-|TRBV7-9|TRBJ1-1|15|-
CASSLRGGFNTEAFF
TGTGCCAGCAGCCTCAGGGGTGGGTTTAACACTGAAGCTTTCTTT
>-|TRBV2|TRBJ2-7|15|-
CASSELQGSIYEQYF
TGTGCCAGCAGTGAATTACAGGGATCGATCTACGAGCAGTACTTC
>-|TRBV10-3|TRBJ1-1|14|TRBD1
CAINKRQGLTEAFF
TGTGCCATCAATAAGCGACAGGGACTCACTGAAGCTTTCTTT
>-|TRBV5-6|TRBJ1-2|14|-
CASSEGGGGYGYTF
TGTGCCAGCAGCGAAGGCGGGGGCGGCTATGGCTACACCTTC
>-|TRBV19|TRBJ1-5|15|-
CASSIDRTGNQPQHF
TGTGCCAGTAGTATCGATAGGACAGGCAATCAGCCCCAGCATTTT
>-|TRBV5-4|TRBJ1-2|14|-
CASSLYQLNYGYTF
TGTGCCAGCAGCTTGTATCAACTTAACTATGGCTACACCTTC
>few|TRBV7-3|TRBJ2-2|13|-
CASSSIGTGELFF
TGTGCCAGCAGCTCCATCGGGACCGGGGAGCTGTTTTTT
>-|TRBV11-1|TRBJ2-3|15|-
CASSLGRLMADTQYF
TGTGCCAGCAGCCTTGGACGCCTAATGGCAGATACGCAGTATTTT
>-|TRBV5-1|TRBJ2-5|16|-
CASSRGPGGYQETQYF
TGCGCCAGCAGCCGGGGACCAGGAGGGTACCAAGAGACCCAGTACTTC
>-|TRBV2|TRBJ1-6|11|-
CASRDLTPLHF
TGTGCCAGCAGGGACCTTACACCCCTCCACTTT
>-|TRBV12-5|TRBJ2-5|14|-
CASGHDWPGETQYF
TGTGCTAGTGGTCACGATTGGCCGGGGGAGACCCAGTACTTC
>-|TRBV6-6|TRBJ1-5|13|TRBD1
CASKQGQSQPQHF
TGTGCCAGCAAACAGGGGCAAAGTCAGCCCCAGCATTTT
>-|TRBV20-1|TRBJ1-1|11|-
CSAYSNTEAFF
TGCAGTGCCTACTCGAACACTGAAGCTTTCTTT
>-|TRBV11-2|TRBJ1-3|13|TRBD1
CASSRDRGNTIYF
TGTGCCAGCAGCCGGGACAGGGGAAACACCATATATTTT
>-|TRBV11-2|TRBJ2-2|14|-
CASSIGQTIGELFF
TGTGCCAGCAGCATAGGACAGACAATCGGGGAGCTGTTTTTT
>once|TRBV9|TRBJ2-7|16|-
CASSPQRAGGTYEQYF
TGTGCCAGCAGCCCCCAGCGGGCAGGGGGGACCTACGAGCAGTACTTC
>-|TRBV20-1|TRBJ1-1|11|-
CSANRPQGRFF
TGCAGTGCTAACCGGCCGCAGGGGAGGTTCTTT
>-|TRBV5-1|TRBJ1-2|14|-
CASSWRTGVLGYTF
TGCGCCAGCAGCTGGAGAACGGGAGTCCTCGGCTACACCTTC
>-|TRBV19|TRBJ1-2|13|-
CASTLSGNYGYTF
TGTGCCAGTACATTATCCGGGAACTATGGCTACACCTTC
>-|TRBV7-9|TRBJ1-4|14|TRBD1
CASSTGGANEKLFF
TGTGCCAGCAGCACAGGGGGGGCTAATGAAAAACTGTTTTTT
>-|TRBV6-5|TRBJ2-5|14|-
CASSYQTAQETQYF
TGTGCCAGCAGTTACCAGACGGCCCAAGAGACCCAGTACTTC
>-|TRBV7-3|TRBJ2-1|14|-
CASSLEEWDNEQFF
TGTGCCAGCAGCTTAGAAGAGTGGGACAATGAGCAGTTCTTC
>-|TRBV5-1|TRBJ1-2|18|-
CASSLRGAGTSSNYGYTF
TGCGCCAGCAGCTTGCGGGGTGCCGGAACGTCGTCTAACTATGGCTACACCTTC
>once|TRBV5-1|TRBJ2-6|17|-
CASSRDTGFSGANVLTF
TGCGCCAGCAGCCGGGACACGGGTTTCTCTGGGGCCAACGTCCTGACTTTC